These 8 T cell receptor beta chains came from one sample sequenced in a study of blood T cell repertoires in COVID-19. The method was immunoSEQ multiplex PCR; TCRdb's version includes in-frame clones alone and lacks a portion of them. The sample carries about 350,000 clones, approximately 89% recorded once. The sequenced sample was peripheral blood. The receptors were sampled from a woman aged 55-70 years with COVID-19, enrolled during active disease.

J is TRBJ2-6 and V is TRBV6-1; possibly TRBD1 for D (6 bases). CDR1 MNHNS and CDR2 SASEGT come from the germline V gene. The CDR3 consists of 15 residues. V lost 7 bases and J 0 bases, leaving 10 bases between the germline ends. DNA of the CDR3: TGTGCCAGCAACAGGGTTCACTCTGGGGCCAACGTCCTGACTTTC. It translates to CASNRVHSGANVLTF.

CDR3 DNA sequence: TGTGCCAGCAGCACCCCCCTTTGGACTAGCGGGGGGGTTTACCAAGAGACCCAGTACTTC. Protein: CASSTPLWTSGGVYQETQYF. The J gene is TRBJ2-5, the V gene TRBV9; 15 bases are a match to TRBD2. This CDR3 contains 20 residues. CDR1 and CDR2 (germline): SGDLS, YYNGEE. J was trimmed by 0 bases and V by 4 bases; bases with no gene match: 13.

The chain is built from TRBV19 and TRBJ1-2, with 8 nucleotides matching TRBD1. V trimming: 0 bases; J trimming: 0 bases; junction bases outside the gene matches: 0. The CDR3 is 15 residues long. Germline loops: CDR1 LNHDA, CDR2 SQIVND (reference sequence). CDR3 coding DNA: TGTGCCAGTAGTATAGAGACAGGGGCTAACTATGGCTACACCTTC. This translates into CASSIETGANYGYTF.

Only one count was recorded for this clone. V is TRBV5-1 and J is TRBJ2-7; possible D gene TRBD2, 6 bases. This CDR3 is built from 15 residues. Germline CDR1 SGHRS, CDR2 YFSETQ. The germline V and J ends were trimmed by 4 bases and 6 bases, with 20 bases remaining between them. In DNA form, the CDR3 reads TGCGCCAGCAGCAGTGAACCGGGACTCCCTCTCGAGCAGTACTTC. It translates to CASSSEPGLPLEQYF.

This chain links TRBV11-2 with TRBJ1-1; weak D call: TRBD1 (6 bases). There are 15 residues in the CDR3. Germline CDR1 and CDR2: SGHAT and FQNNGV. Trimming left V 5 bases short and J 3 bases short, with 16 bases between. CDR3 sequence: CASSPHIRGDTEAFF. In DNA form, the CDR3 reads TGTGCCAGCAGCCCCCACATCAGGGGAGACACTGAAGCTTTCTTT.

This sequence joins TRBV28 and TRBJ1-2, with 7 positions matching TRBD1. With V trimmed by 7 bases and J by 2 bases, 7 bases remained unmatched. The CDR3 extends over 14 amino acids. Germline V CDR1 and CDR2: MDHEN, SYDVKM. In DNA, the CDR3 is TGTGCCAGCACGATACTGGGACAGAACTATGGCTACACCTTC. Translated, it gives CASTILGQNYGYTF.

This chain links TRBV6-6 with TRBJ1-5, with TRBD1 matching over 8 bases. This CDR3 region has 20 residues. Germline CDR1 is MNHNY and CDR2 is SVGAGI (reference sequence). The ends lost 6 bases at V and 2 bases at J; junction bases unmatched: 21. CDR3 amino acids: CASSLISEGLQGARNQPQHF. The CDR3 nucleotides read TGTGCCAGCAGCTTGATTTCCGAGGGCCTCCAGGGGGCTCGCAATCAGCCCCAGCATTTT.

The chain combines TRBV28 with TRBJ1-6, with D possibly matching TRBD1 (5 bases). Germline values: CDR1 MDHEN, CDR2 SYDVKM. This CDR3 is built from 15 residues. Trimming took off 5 bases at V and 7 bases at J, with 15 bases between the two ends. In DNA form, the CDR3 reads TGTGCCAGCAGTCGAGAAGGGGTTAGGAATTCACCCCTCCACTTT. As protein: CASSREGVRNSPLHF.